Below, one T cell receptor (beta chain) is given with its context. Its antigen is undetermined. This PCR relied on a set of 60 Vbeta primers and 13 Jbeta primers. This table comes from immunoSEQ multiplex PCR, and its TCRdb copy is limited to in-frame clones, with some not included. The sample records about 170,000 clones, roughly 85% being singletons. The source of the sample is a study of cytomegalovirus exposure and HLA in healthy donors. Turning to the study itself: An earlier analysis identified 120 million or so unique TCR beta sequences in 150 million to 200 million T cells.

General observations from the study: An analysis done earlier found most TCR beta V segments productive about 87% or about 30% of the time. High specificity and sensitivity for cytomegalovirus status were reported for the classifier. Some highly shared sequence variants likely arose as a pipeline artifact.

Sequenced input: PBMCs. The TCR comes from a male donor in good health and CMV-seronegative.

CDR3 DNA: TGCGCCAGCAGCCGGAACCCCTCGGGACAGGGAGCAGATACGCAGTATTTT. Translated, it gives CASSRNPSGQGADTQYF. The gene calls are TRBV5-1 and TRBJ2-3; TRBD1 matches at 9 bases. CDR1 SGHRS and CDR2 YFSETQ come from the germline V gene. This CDR3 has 17 amino acids. V lost 4 bases to trimming and J lost 4 bases; unmatched junction nucleotides: 13.